A selection of T cell receptor beta chains follows, all from one sample in a study of blood T cell repertoires in COVID-19. Using immunoSEQ multiplex PCR, the repertoire was profiled, and TCRdb retains in-frame clones only, with some absent. The data contain about 220,000 clones, around 81% of them singletons. Specimen: peripheral blood. The source of these receptors is an older woman with acute or convalescent COVID-19. The CDR3 runs from the conserved cysteine through the conserved F or W. The D gene is left open where the match is weak. Clone size is not always given. Where it is, it says once, few, many or a class for expanded clones.

d_gene	abundance	v_gene	j_gene	CDR3nt	CDR3aa
.	.	TRBV4-1	TRBJ1-6	TGCGCCAGCAGCCTCCGGCGGGGAGAATCACCCCTCCACTTT	CASSLRRGESPLHF
.	.	TRBV28	TRBJ1-2	TGTGCCAGCAGTTTACATGCCAGGAATGGCTACACCTTC	CASSLHARNGYTF
.	once	TRBV19	TRBJ1-5	TGTGCCAGTAGTCCCGGACAGCGTCAGGATCAGCCCCAGCATTTT	CASSPGQRQDQPQHF
.	once	TRBV10-1	TRBJ1-5	TGCGCCCGACGCTTGGGGGCTAGAAATCAGCCCCAGCATTTT	CARRLGARNQPQHF
TRBD2	.	TRBV4-3	TRBJ2-1	TGCGCCAGCAGCCAAGTGGTCGGACTAGCGAGCTCCTACAATGAGCAGTTCTTC	CASSQVVGLASSYNEQFF
.	.	TRBV7-8	TRBJ1-3	TGTGCCAGCCGAAAAGGACTGAGCTCTGGAAACACCATATATTTT	CASRKGLSSGNTIYF
.	.	TRBV14	TRBJ2-5	TGTGCCAGCAGCGGCGGAGGGGCGCGGGACCGGACCCAGTACTTC	CASSGGGARDRTQYF
.	.	TRBV6-5	TRBJ1-1	TGTGCCAGCAGTACGGGAGGGCGGGCTGAAGCTTTCTTT	CASSTGGRAEAFF
.	.	TRBV2	TRBJ1-6	TGTGCCAGCAGAGGGGAAGGTTCAGCACCCCTCCACTTT	CASRGEGSAPLHF
TRBD1	.	TRBV5-4	TRBJ1-1	TGTGCCAGCAGCGACCGCAGGGGGCTTAACACTGAAGCTTTCTTT	CASSDRRGLNTEAFF
TRBD1	.	TRBV5-4	TRBJ1-4	TGTGCCAGCAGCCATACAGGGGGCCCTGAAAAACTGTTTTTT	CASSHTGGPEKLFF
TRBD2	few	TRBV2	TRBJ2-5	TGTGCCAGCAGTCACGGCGGGGGAGGGAGCCAAGAGACCCAGTACTTC	CASSHGGGGSQETQYF
.	.	TRBV30	TRBJ2-3	TGTGCCTGTGTTCAGGGGAGTTTCGGTACGCAGTATTTT	CACVQGSFGTQYF
TRBD1	.	TRBV7-3	TRBJ2-2	TGTGCCAGCAGCTCAACAGGGGTGGGGGAGCTGTTTTTT	CASSSTGVGELFF
.	.	TRBV4-1	TRBJ1-6	TGCGCCAGCAGCCAGGCTACACAGGTATCTTACTCACCCCTCCACTTT	CASSQATQVSYSPLHF
.	.	TRBV9	TRBJ2-2	TGTGCCAGCAGCCCACAAATCTCAACCGGGGAGCTGTTTTTT	CASSPQISTGELFF
.	.	TRBV11-2	TRBJ2-1	TGTGCCAGCAGCGAAGCCCCGGGACAACACAATGAGCAGTTCTTC	CASSEAPGQHNEQFF
.	.	TRBV5-6	TRBJ2-3	TGTGCCAGCAGCTTGGATGGGGGCTTTGTCACAGATACGCAGTATTTT	CASSLDGGFVTDTQYF
.	.	TRBV11-2	TRBJ1-1	TGTGCCAGCAGCTTAGAATTGGGGCAGGGTTACACTGAAGCTTTCTTT	CASSLELGQGYTEAFF
TRBD1	.	TRBV2	TRBJ2-3	TGTGCCAGCAGTGTCGGGACAGGGGGCACAGATACGCAGTATTTT	CASSVGTGGTDTQYF
.	.	TRBV6-1	TRBJ1-1	TGTGCCAGCAGTGAAGCTGGCAGGGTGAAGAGAGCGAACACTGAAGCTTTCTTT	CASSEAGRVKRANTEAFF
.	.	TRBV5-1	TRBJ2-1	TGCGCCAGCAGCTCCCCGGACAATGAGCAGTTCTTC	CASSSPDNEQFF
TRBD1	.	TRBV4-1	TRBJ1-1	TGCGCCAGCAGCCAAAGGGCGACAGGGCCAACTGAAGCTTTCTTT	CASSQRATGPTEAFF
TRBD1	.	TRBV5-6	TRBJ2-1	TGTGCCAGCAGCTTCAGGGGGAGCTCCTACAATGAGCAGTTCTTC	CASSFRGSSYNEQFF
.	.	TRBV3-1/TRBV3-2	TRBJ1-3	TGTGCCAGCGGCACCTCAGTTGGAAACACCATATATTTT	CASGTSVGNTIYF
TRBD2	once	TRBV7-7	TRBJ2-5	TGTGCTAGCAGCTTGGGACTAGCGACCCAAGAGACCCAGTACTTC	CASSLGLATQETQYF
.	.	TRBV12-3/TRBV12-4	TRBJ2-7	TGTGCCAGCAGCCCTACCGGGGACGAGCAGTACTTC	CASSPTGDEQYF
.	few	TRBV5-6	TRBJ2-2	TGTGCCAGCAGCCACCTAAACACCGGGGAGCTGTTTTTT	CASSHLNTGELFF
TRBD1	.	TRBV7-9	TRBJ1-1	TGTGCCAGCAGCTTAGCTCTTCCGACAGGGAGTATCGAAGCTTTCTTT	CASSLALPTGSIEAFF
TRBD1	.	TRBV19	TRBJ1-3	TGTGCCTTTCCACTGGGACAGGGAACTGGAAACACCATATATTTT	CAFPLGQGTGNTIYF
TRBD1	.	TRBV7-9	TRBJ2-3	TGTGCCAGCAGCACCTCGGGACAGGGGGCCGATACGCAGTATTTT	CASSTSGQGADTQYF
.	once	TRBV30	TRBJ2-7	TGTGCCTGGAGTGTACAGGGAACCTACGAGCAGTACTTC	CAWSVQGTYEQYF
TRBD2	.	TRBV7-9	TRBJ2-7	TGTGCCAGCAGTTCGACTAGCGGGAGCCCCTACGAGCAGTACTTC	CASSSTSGSPYEQYF
.	.	TRBV9	TRBJ1-2	TGTGCCAGCAGCGTTTACACTCCGAGCGATGGCTACACCTTC	CASSVYTPSDGYTF
.	.	TRBV11-2	TRBJ1-2	TGTGCCAGCAGCTCCCGGGGGAACACCAACTATGGCTACACCTTC	CASSSRGNTNYGYTF
.	.	TRBV30	TRBJ1-2	TGTGCCTGGAACTATGTTGGCTATGGCTACACCTTC	CAWNYVGYGYTF
.	.	TRBV20-1	TRBJ1-4	TGCAGTGCTAGTTCCAGGGGTAATGAAAAACTGTTTTTT	CSASSRGNEKLFF
TRBD1	.	TRBV9	TRBJ1-1	TGTGCCAGCAGCCTCACAGGGGTGAACACTGAAGCTTTCTTT	CASSLTGVNTEAFF
.	few	TRBV7-2	TRBJ1-5	TGTGCCAGCAGCTTAGACAGGGTGTCGGGTCAGCCCCAGCATTTT	CASSLDRVSGQPQHF
.	.	TRBV14	TRBJ1-2	TGTGCCAGCAGCCCACAGCAGGGTACCTATGGCTACACCTTC	CASSPQQGTYGYTF
.	.	TRBV24-1	TRBJ1-1	TGTGCCACCCGCCGGGGGACTGAAGCTTTCTTT	CATRRGTEAFF
.	.	TRBV9	TRBJ2-1	TGTGCCTCAAACGAACAGGGCTCCTACAATGAGCAGTTCTTC	CASNEQGSYNEQFF
TRBD2	.	TRBV6-5	TRBJ2-2	TGTGCCAGCAGTCGGACTAGTGGCCGGGAGCTGTTTTTT	CASSRTSGRELFF
.	.	TRBV5-1	TRBJ2-5	TGCGCCAGCAGCTTGGGCAGGGGCGAGACCCAGTACTTC	CASSLGRGETQYF
.	once	TRBV6-2/TRBV6-3	TRBJ1-1	TGTGCCAGCAGTTACCAGATGAACACTGAAGCTTTCTTT	CASSYQMNTEAFF
TRBD1	.	TRBV12-3/TRBV12-4	TRBJ1-2	TGTGCCAGCAGTTTAGGGGACAGGCTCGGCTACACCTTC	CASSLGDRLGYTF
.	.	TRBV2	TRBJ2-7	TGTGCCAGCAGTGATGAGGTCGGCTACGAGCAGTACTTC	CASSDEVGYEQYF
.	.	TRBV4-2	TRBJ2-1	TGTGCCAGCAGCCCCGGCGGCGTGGAGCAGTTCTTC	CASSPGGVEQFF
.	.	TRBV7-2	TRBJ2-3	TGTGCCAGCAGCTTAGTCTCGGGGAGAAGCACAGATACGCAGTATTTT	CASSLVSGRSTDTQYF
.	.	TRBV28	TRBJ1-6	TGTGCCAGCAGGCCGACAGGTCTGGATAATTCACCCCTCCACTTT	CASRPTGLDNSPLHF
TRBD1	.	TRBV5-6	TRBJ2-2	TGTGCCAGCAGCTCAGGCGGGACAGGGTTCCCCGGGGAGCTGTTTTTT	CASSSGGTGFPGELFF
.	.	TRBV6-1	TRBJ1-4	TGTGCCAGCAGTGAGACCGGGGGGGCCTTAAATGAAAAACTGTTTTTT	CASSETGGALNEKLFF
TRBD1	.	TRBV30	TRBJ1-4	TGTGCCTTGGCGGGACAGAAGAATGAAAAACTGTTTTTT	CALAGQKNEKLFF
TRBD1	.	TRBV28	TRBJ1-5	TGTGCCAGCAGCACCCGGGACAGGGGTTTTCAGCCCCAGCATTTT	CASSTRDRGFQPQHF
TRBD2	.	TRBV6-5	TRBJ2-1	TGTGCCAGCATTATCCGGGACTACTTGGGTGAGCAGTTCTTC	CASIIRDYLGEQFF
.	.	TRBV5-1	TRBJ2-7	TGCGCCAGCAGCTTGGATGTGCATTCCGGCCTCCGGGCCTACGAGCAGTACTTC	CASSLDVHSGLRAYEQYF
TRBD1	.	TRBV7-2	TRBJ1-1	TGTGCCAGCAGTTCGACAGGGCGAACTGAAGCTTTCTTT	CASSSTGRTEAFF
TRBD1	once	TRBV5-1	TRBJ1-2	TGCGCCAGCGCTGGGGACAGATTCTATGGCTACACCTTC	CASAGDRFYGYTF